This passage covers 9 T cell receptor beta chains from one sample sequenced in a study of blood T cell repertoires in COVID-19. The method was immunoSEQ multiplex PCR; TCRdb's version includes in-frame clones alone and lacks a portion of them. The repertoire includes 110,000 or so clones, about four fifths of them detected once, and roughly 15% sits in the top ten. Sequenced material: peripheral blood. All receptors come from a woman older than 75 with acute or convalescent COVID-19.

The rearrangement joins TRBV11-3 to TRBJ1-2; a weak D match, TRBD1 (6 bases). Trimming removed 0 bases from V and 5 bases from J, with 13 bases in between. The CDR3 consists of 15 residues. Germline V gene lookup returns CDR1 SGHNT and CDR2 YENEEA. This CDR3 is CASSLDGPDRYGYTF. The CDR3 DNA sequence: TGTGCCAGCAGCTTAGATGGTCCGGACAGATATGGCTACACCTTC.

This clone occurred once. The rearrangement uses TRBV9 and TRBJ2-3; 9 positions agree with TRBD1. The CDR3 extends over 15 amino acids. With 0 bases clipped from V and 3 bases from J, the junction kept 2 bases outside the gene matches. The germline CDR1 and CDR2 sequences are SGDLS and YYNGEE. In DNA, the CDR3 is TGTGCCAGCAGCGTAGGAGGGACAGGGACAGATACGCAGTATTTT. Translating gives CASSVGGTGTDTQYF.

Only a few counts were recorded for this clone. This chain joins TRBV6-4 and TRBJ2-3; 8 bases agree with TRBD1. V gave up 5 bases and J gave up 3 bases; unmatched junction bases: 7. The CDR3 has 15 amino acids. The germline CDR1 and CDR2 sequences are MRHNA and SNTAGT. The CDR3 reads CASSPDRASTDTQYF. CDR3 nucleotides: TGTGCCAGCAGTCCGGACAGGGCATCGACAGATACGCAGTATTTT.

The chain joins TRBV2 to TRBJ2-6; 7 bases agree with TRBD1. V shed 7 bases, J shed 1 base, and the junction held 13 bases outside the gene matches. The CDR3 spans 18 residues. Looked up from germline, CDR1 is SNHLY and CDR2 is FYNNEI. The DNA of the CDR3 is TGTGCCAGCACGATGGGACAGTCCCTCGGGTCTGGGGCCAACGTCCTGACTTTC. Protein sequence: CASTMGQSLGSGANVLTF.

V and J are TRBV10-3 and TRBJ2-2, with TRBD1 matching 7 bases. Germline-derived CDR1 and CDR2 are ENHRY and SYGVKD. J lost 6 bases, V lost 7 bases, and 14 bases had no gene match. CDR3 size: 16 residues. CDR3 DNA sequence: TGTGCCATCACCACAGGAGGACAGGCCCGATCCGGGGAGCTGTTTTTT. It is translated as CAITTGGQARSGELFF.

The rearrangement links TRBV5-1 to TRBJ2-1; 9 bases are a match to TRBD1. This CDR3 is built from 15 residues. With V trimmed by 0 bases and J by 8 bases, 6 bases remained unmatched. CDR1 and CDR2 (germline): SGHRS, YFSETQ. The CDR3 DNA reads TGCGCCAGCAGCTTGGGGACAGGGGTTGGGGATGAGCAGTTCTTC. Translation: CASSLGTGVGDEQFF.

Of note for this clone: This same CDR3 is encoded by further DNA sequences in the sample. J is TRBJ1-1 and V is TRBV27; D is unresolved. V lost 3 bases, J lost 5 bases, and 10 bases lay in between. The germline V gene has CDR1 MNHEY and CDR2 SMNVEV (reference sequence). The CDR3 is 13 amino acids. This CDR3 is CASSFPGGTEAFF. CDR3 in DNA: TGTGCCAGCAGTTTCCCCGGCGGAACTGAAGCTTTCTTT.

This clone was recorded only once. The V and J genes are TRBV7-9 and TRBJ1-4; 8 nucleotides agree with TRBD1. The germline V gene encodes CDR1 SEHNR and CDR2 FQNEAQ (reference sequence). CDR3 length: 15 amino acids. The J segment lost 8 bases and the V segment lost 5 bases, leaving 10 bases of the junction unmatched. CDR3 protein: CASSVNRGTLEKLFF. The CDR3 nucleotides are TGTGCCAGCAGCGTGAACAGGGGGACTCTCGAAAAACTGTTTTTT. Complete variable domain (other parts from reference TRBV7-9 and TRBJ1-4): DTGVSQNPRHKITKRGQNVTFRCDPISEHNRLYWYRQTLGQGPEFLTYFQNEAQLEKSRLLSDRFSAERPKGSFSTLEIQRTEQGDSAMYLCASSVNRGTLEKLFFGSGTQLSVL.

The chain carries TRBV11-3 and TRBJ2-6, with TRBD1 identical over 12 bases. Looked up from germline, CDR1 is SGHNT and CDR2 is YENEEA. The CDR3 totals 17 residues. Unmatched junction bases numbered 9, after V lost 8 bases and J lost 4 bases. In nucleotides, the CDR3 is TGTGCCAGCTCCCCGGGGACAGGGGGCTCAGGGGCCAACGTCCTGACTTTC. Its translation is CASSPGTGGSGANVLTF.